This T cell receptor beta chain was sequenced for a study of beta chain features in type 1 diabetes. Study-wide results and caveats: In the patient group, naive, central memory and Treg TCRB repertoires seemed more alike than in the healthy donor group.

Sorting with CD45RO/CCR7/CD25/CD127/CD95/CD27 yielded naive, central memory, regulatory and stem-like memory CD4+ cells. The CDR3 totals 14 residues. Germline V gene data show CDR1 as SGHTA and CDR2 as FQGNSA. Trimming shortened V by 5 bases and J by 2 bases, and 13 bases separated the two germline ends. The whole isolated RNA underwent reverse transcription, so sequencing captured expressed TCRB transcripts. Profiling relied on immunoSEQ multiplex PCR, and the TCRdb table lists in-frame clones only, not all of them. Among some 150,000 clones, under 60% were seen once, and the ten largest hold over 0.4%. To note about this clone: Its matching antigen is unknown.

The TCR originated in a man in his late teens or twenties in good health. What was sequenced was Tregs from blood. The rearrangement uses TRBV7-2 and TRBJ2-7; D is possibly TRBD1 (6 bases). CDR3 region: CASSQQTGTYEQYF. DNA for the CDR3: TGTGCCAGCAGCCAACAGACAGGTACCTACGAGCAGTACTTC.